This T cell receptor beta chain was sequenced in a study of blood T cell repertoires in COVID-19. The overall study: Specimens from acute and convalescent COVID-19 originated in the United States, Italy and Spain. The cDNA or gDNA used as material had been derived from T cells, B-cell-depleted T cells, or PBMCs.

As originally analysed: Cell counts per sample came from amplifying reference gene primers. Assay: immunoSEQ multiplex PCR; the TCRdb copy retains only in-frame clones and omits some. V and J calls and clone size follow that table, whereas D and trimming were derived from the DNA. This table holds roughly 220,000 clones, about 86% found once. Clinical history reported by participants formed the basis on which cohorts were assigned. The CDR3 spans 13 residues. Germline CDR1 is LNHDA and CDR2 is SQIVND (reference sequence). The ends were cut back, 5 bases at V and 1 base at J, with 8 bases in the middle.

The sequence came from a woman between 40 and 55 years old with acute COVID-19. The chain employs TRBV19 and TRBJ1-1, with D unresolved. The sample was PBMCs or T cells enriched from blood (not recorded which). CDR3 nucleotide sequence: TGTGCCAGTAGTCGCGGGCGGAACACTGAAGCTTTCTTT. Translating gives CASSRGRNTEAFF.